This T cell receptor beta chain comes out of a study of blood T cell repertoires in COVID-19 (dated by TCRdb to 2018 to 2020). With regard to the full study: Samples from collaborators originated in the United States, Italy and Spain and spanned both the acute and convalescent phases of COVID-19. The material from the prospective study consisted of cDNA or gDNA derived from T cells, B-cell-depleted T cells, or PBMCs. Where available, HLA class I and class II types were obtained from metadata supplied by the sample provider rather than from assay-based typing. Sample metadata almost always included a de-identified subject ID, COVID-19 status, age in years and sex. The dataset comprised deeply sampled blood TCRbeta repertoires from subjects exposed to, actively infected with, or recovered from COVID-19. A freely available public database, intended as a resource for researchers studying the immune response to SARS-CoV-2, is where the repertoires were released. The samples were drawn from two sources: the first 160 participants of the ongoing ImmuneRACE study, and 950 to 1,500 subjects contributed by 6 global collaborators.

Concerning this clone: What this receptor recognizes is not known. Base qualities were left out, and no much larger clone turns up one base away.

Collaborating institutions collected whole blood in K2EDTA tubes following their own protocols. For TCRbeta analysis, collaborators shipped samples in one of three forms: frozen whole blood, isolated PBMCs, or DNA extracted from either of those sample types. TCRbeta CDR3 regions were amplified from genomic DNA using the immunoSEQ Assay, a bias-controlled multiplex PCR. In the source study's methods: The number of nucleated cells in each sample was estimated from the amplification of reference gene primers within the assay. To quantify the absolute abundance of each unique TCRbeta CDR3 rearrangement, sequence reads were collapsed and filtered. For each sample, productive Simpson clonality was calculated as the square root of Simpson's diversity index across productive rearrangements. In TCRdb, the immuneACCESS table is reduced to in-frame sequences with V and J assigned. These tables do not hold every clone; where another copy was compared, an unresolved V gene accounts for under half, and the others remain unexplained. Clone size and V and J calls were adopted from that table, with D and trimming inferred from the DNA. Across this sample there are some 160,000 clones, with 75% to 80% seen only once. The ten largest make up roughly 13% of the sample.

The full study reports these points: Clinical and demographic metadata were provided uncurated, with the amount varying by source and participant.

From cysteine to phenylalanine, the CDR3 is 17 amino acids long. The only DNA kept is the CDR3, 51 bases in frame from the first base. Looking up the germline V gene (reference sequence) yields CDR1 LNHDA and CDR2 SQIVND. Germline trimming amounts to 3 bases on V and 11 bases on J, with 15 as the count of junction bases outside the gene matches. The chain is made from TRBV19 and TRBJ1-6; TRBD1 agrees with 8 junctional bases. The clonotype originates from a woman older than 75 with acute or convalescent COVID-19. The sample comprised peripheral blood. For the CDR3, the sequence is CASSISDRGFSAAPLHF. The nucleotides are TGTGCCAGTAGTATTTCCGACAGGGGTTTTTCTGCCGCACCCCTCCACTTT. Outside the CDR3, residues come from the reference TRBV19 and TRBJ1-6 proteins, so the full variable domain is: DGGITQSPKYLFRKEGQNVTLSCEQNLNHDAMYWYRQDPGQGLRLIYYSQIVNDFQKGDIAEGYSVSREKKESFPLTVTSAQKNPTAFYLCASSISDRGFSAAPLHFGNGTRLTVT.